This T cell receptor beta chain stems from a study of vaccination and CD4 T cells after COVID-19. Treatment described: roughly 11-day PBMC culture with coronavirus spike peptide pools or control peptides (ViraFEST assay). Notes on this clonotype: What it binds is not known.

CDR3 length: 15 amino acids. V shed 6 bases and J shed 1 base, with 15 bases lying between them. Germline CDR1 reads DFQATT; CDR2 reads SNEGSKA (reference sequence). An Oncomine TCR Beta short-read assay was used to sequence the DNA from cultured CD4+ T cells. TCRdb independently ran MiXCR on the PCR reads; one entry per CDR3 protein. The sample has under 20,000 distinct CDR3 sequences; 53% are singletons. Study-wide findings and caveats: Median reactive clonotypes, those recognizing SARS-CoV-2, rose from 21 to 38, not significantly.

The clonotype was recovered from a human donor who had recovered from COVID-19. Sample: CD4+ T cells from blood, cultured in vitro, taken before SARS-CoV-2 vaccination. The chain employs TRBV20-1 and TRBJ2-2; tentatively, D is TRBD1 (6 bases). Here the CDR3 reads CSAKRGGGNTGELFF. CDR3 DNA: TGCAGTGCCAAGAGAGGGGGTGGGAACACCGGGGAGCTGTTTTTT.